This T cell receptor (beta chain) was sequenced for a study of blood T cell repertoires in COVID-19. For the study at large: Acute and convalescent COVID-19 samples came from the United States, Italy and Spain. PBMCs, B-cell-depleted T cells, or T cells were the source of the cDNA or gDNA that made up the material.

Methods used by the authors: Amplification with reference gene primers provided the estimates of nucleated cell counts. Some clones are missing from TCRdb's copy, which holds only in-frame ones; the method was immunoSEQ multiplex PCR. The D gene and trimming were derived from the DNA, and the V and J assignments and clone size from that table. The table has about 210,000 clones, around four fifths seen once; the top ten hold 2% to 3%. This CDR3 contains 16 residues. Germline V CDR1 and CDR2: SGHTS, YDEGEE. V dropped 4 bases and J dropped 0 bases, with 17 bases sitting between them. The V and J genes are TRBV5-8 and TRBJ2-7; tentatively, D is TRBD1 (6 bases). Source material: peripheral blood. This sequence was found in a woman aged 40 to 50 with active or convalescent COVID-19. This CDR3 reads CASSRTAILSSYEQYF. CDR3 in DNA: TGTGCCAGCAGCAGGACAGCCATTTTAAGCTCCTACGAGCAGTACTTC.